Given below is one T cell receptor beta chain in context. Clones were read by immunoSEQ multiplex PCR, and TCRdb kept only the in-frame ones, dropping some. This table has more than 150,000 clones, approximately 92% appearing once. This entry belongs to a study of control samples from healthy donors and cancer patients. The TCR originated in a man in his late teens or twenties in good health. Sequenced sample: blood.

CDR3 region: CASSQDPDNWETQYF. DNA for the CDR3: TGCGCCAGCAGCCAAGACCCGGACAATTGGGAGACCCAGTACTTC. The chain recombines TRBV4-1 with TRBJ2-5, with a weak D call TRBD1 (5 bases). Trimming removed 0 bases at V and 5 bases at J, with 13 bases between. The CDR3 has 15 residues. CDR1 is MGHRA and CDR2 is YSYEKL in the germline V gene.